The 23 T cell receptor beta chains given below trace back to one sample, sequenced in a study of T cell responses to AZD1222 COVID-19 vaccine. Assay: immunoSEQ multiplex PCR; the TCRdb copy retains only in-frame clones and omits some. The sample includes around 110,000 clones, about 90% of them seen just once. Material: peripheral blood, obtained on day 0 of AZD1222 vaccination. The receptors originated from an adult in good health.

The V gene is TRBV28, the J gene TRBJ2-4; D unresolved. Between the trimmed V and J ends, which lost 2 bases and 5 bases, there was a span of 4 bases. The CDR3 loop spans 12 amino acids. Germline loops: CDR1 MDHEN, CDR2 SYDVKM. As DNA, the CDR3 is TGTGCCAGCAGTTTAAGCGAAAACATTCAGTACTTC. Amino acid sequence: CASSLSENIQYF.

The chain combines TRBV19 with TRBJ2-3; perhaps TRBD1 as D (5 bases). The CDR3 is made up of 14 amino acids. The V end was cut by 3 bases, the J end by 4 bases, with 11 bases between. CDR1 and CDR2 from the germline V gene are LNHDA and SQIVND (reference sequence). CDR3 sequence reads: CASSIWGFSDTQYF. CDR3 DNA: TGTGCCAGTAGTATCTGGGGCTTCTCAGATACGCAGTATTTT.

The chain employs TRBV6-5 and TRBJ2-5; tentatively, D is TRBD2 (5 bases). Trimming cost V 8 bases and J 4 bases, with 14 bases left between them. The germline V gene encodes CDR1 MNHEY and CDR2 SVGAGI. This CDR3 has 13 amino acids. The CDR3 DNA is TGTGCCAGCGAAAGGGAGAGGAGAGAGACCCAGTACTTC. Translated, it gives CASERERRETQYF.

The chain combines TRBV16 with TRBJ2-4, with 8 positions matching TRBD1. Unmatched junction bases numbered 7, after V lost 4 bases and J lost 8 bases. The CDR3 spans 14 residues. Looked up from germline, CDR1 is KGHSY and CDR2 is FQNENV. CDR3 in DNA: TGTGCCAGCAGCCGAGGACAGGGAGGAGACATTCAGTACTTC. This translates into CASSRGQGGDIQYF.

This clone showed up just a few times. The chain has TRBV12-2 and TRBJ1-2. TRBV12-2 is annotated as a pseudogene. The CDR3 length is 15 residues. CDR3 bases: TGTGCAAGTCGCCTATGGGGGCGGGGGTACTATGGCTACACCTTC. This gives the protein CASRLWGRGYYGYTF.

The chain carries TRBV19 and TRBJ2-2; the match to TRBD1 covers 8 bases. The CDR3 is 16 residues long. Looked up from germline, CDR1 is LNHDA and CDR2 is SQIVND (reference sequence). Trimming took 6 bases from V and 6 from J; bases not matched to a gene: 12. CDR3 DNA: TGTGCCAGTAGCCTCCGGTCGGCAGGGGGCCCCGGGGAGCTGTTTTTT. Amino acid sequence: CASSLRSAGGPGELFF.

The chain has TRBV27 and TRBJ2-1; TRBD2 agrees at 14 bases. Per germline, CDR1 MNHEY and CDR2 SMNVEV (reference sequence). J lost 7 bases, V lost 0 bases, and 8 bases had no gene match. This CDR3 comprises 18 residues. Here the CDR3 DNA reads TGTGCCAGCAGTTTATCGGTGTTTCGACTAGCGGGAGGGAATGAGCAGTTCTTC. Translated: CASSLSVFRLAGGNEQFF.

CDR3: CAWSKWTGRVGYTF. The CDR3 DNA sequence: TGTGCCTGGAGCAAGTGGACAGGTCGAGTAGGCTACACCTTC. The rearrangement uses TRBV30 and TRBJ1-2, with TRBD1 matching over 7 bases. CDR1 is GTSNPN and CDR2 is SVGIG in the germline V gene (reference sequence). V shed 3 bases and J 8 bases; nucleotides not matched to a gene: 12. The CDR3 consists of 14 residues. Complete variable domain (other parts from reference TRBV30 and TRBJ1-2): SQTIHQWPATLVQPVGSPLSLECTVEGTSNPNLYWYRQAAGRGLQLLFYSVGIGQISSEVPQNLSASRPQDRQFILSSKKLLLSDSGFYLCAWSKWTGRVGYTFGSGTRLTVV.

The rearrangement uses TRBV12-5 and TRBJ1-1; D gene unclear. This CDR3 is 13 amino acids long. Between the trimmed V and J ends, which lost 0 bases and 5 bases, there was a span of 7 bases. The germline CDR1 and CDR2 sequences are LGHNT and FRNRAP. This chain's CDR3 is CASGLVTVTEAFF. The CDR3 nucleotides are TGTGCTAGTGGTTTGGTCACGGTTACTGAAGCTTTCTTT.

This clone was observed a handful of times. The CDR3 DNA sequence: TGTGCCAGCAGCTTATCTGGCGGGGGGGCAGGTGAGCAGTTCTTC. This gives the protein CASSLSGGGAGEQFF. The V and J genes are TRBV7-3 and TRBJ2-1; 9 bases match TRBD2. The germline CDR1 and CDR2 sequences are SGHTA and FQGTGA. V gave up 2 bases and J gave up 9 bases; unmatched junction bases: 8. CDR3 length equals 15 residues.

V and J are TRBV19 and TRBJ1-6; D might be TRBD1 (6 bases). The CDR3 has 15 amino acids. Germline V gene sequence: CDR1 LNHDA, CDR2 SQIVND (reference sequence). V was cut by 4 bases and J by 9 bases, with 16 bases left in between. The CDR3, as DNA: TGTGCCAGTAGTACTCAGGGGTTAGGTAGTTCACCCCTCCACTTT. Translation gives CASSTQGLGSSPLHF.

This chain links TRBV12-5 with TRBJ1-2; TRBD1 is a possible D gene (5 bases). The germline CDR1 and CDR2 sequences are LGHNT and FRNRAP. The CDR3 totals 15 residues. The V gene lost 6 bases and the J gene lost 8 bases, with 22 bases spanning the gap. The CDR3 DNA reads TGTGCTAGTGGCCCTGGCCGTCAGGGTCGGGGCGGCTACACCTTC. It codes for CASGPGRQGRGGYTF.

V gene TRBV25-1 combines with J gene TRBJ2-3, with D tentatively TRBD1 (5 bases). The CDR3 contains 15 residues. Trimming stripped 3 bases from V and 1 base from J, with 11 bases between. Looked up from germline, CDR1 is MGHDK and CDR2 is SYGVNS. In DNA form, the CDR3 reads TGTGCCAGCAGTGAGTGGGGCCTAGGCACAGATACGCAGTATTTT. Its translation: CASSEWGLGTDTQYF.

The count of this clone is one. CDR3 sequence (DNA): TGTGCCAGCAGCCCCAGACCCGGGCGCCGGTTGACGGAAAAGACCCAGTACTTC. This encodes CASSPRPGRRLTEKTQYF. The V gene is TRBV6-2 or TRBV6-3, the J gene TRBJ2-5; D is uncertain. The CDR3 totals 18 residues. The V gene's germline CDR1 is MNHEY and CDR2 SVGEGT. Trimming shortened V by 6 bases and J by 6 bases, and 29 bases separated the two germline ends.

The V call is TRBV3-1 (or the pseudogene TRBV3-2), the J call TRBJ1-1, with D possibly TRBD1 on 5 matching bases. The length of the CDR3 is 15 residues. Germline V gene sequence: CDR1 LGHDT, CDR2 YNNKEL (reference sequence). V lost 2 bases to trimming and J lost 4 bases, with 14 bases between them. The chain's CDR3 is CASSQSWAGGTEAFF. In DNA, the CDR3 is TGTGCCAGCAGCCAAAGTTGGGCGGGGGGCACTGAAGCTTTCTTT.

The chain carries TRBV18 and TRBJ2-1; 9 positions agree with TRBD1. V was clipped by 3 bases and J by 4 bases; unmatched bases: 4. The CDR3 sequence is 15 residues long. Per germline, CDR1 KGHSH and CDR2 LQKENI. CDR3 DNA sequence: TGTGCCAGCTCACCCGGGACAGGGCCTTACAATGAGCAGTTCTTC. Its translation is CASSPGTGPYNEQFF.

The chain carries TRBV7-8 and TRBJ2-7; D remains ambiguous. V shed 4 bases and J shed 2 bases, with 12 bases lying between them. The CDR3 sequence is 14 residues long. Germline CDR1 is SGHVS and CDR2 is FQNEAQ. CDR3 sequence reads: CASSYLADPYEQYF. The DNA of the CDR3 is TGTGCCAGCAGCTATCTGGCAGACCCCTACGAGCAGTACTTC. The variable domain in full, completed from reference TRBV7-8 and TRBJ2-7, reads GAGVSQSPRYKVAKRGQDVALRCDPISGHVSLFWYQQALGQGPEFLTYFQNEAQLDKSGLPSDRFFAERPEGSVSTLKIQRTQQEDSAVYLCASSYLADPYEQYFGPGTRLTVT.

In this sample, this clone turned up once. The rearrangement joins TRBV13 to TRBJ1-1; unclear D gene. This CDR3 contains 13 residues. Germline V gene data show CDR1 as PRHDT and CDR2 as FYEKMQ (reference sequence). The V end was cut by 5 bases, the J end by 3 bases, with 10 bases between. Here the CDR3 DNA reads TGTGCCAGCAGCCCCGGCCCGGACACTGAAGCTTTCTTT. It yields the protein CASSPGPDTEAFF.

The chain combines TRBV5-1 with TRBJ1-6; 7 positions match TRBD1. Unmatched junction bases numbered 7, after V lost 3 bases and J lost 10 bases. CDR3 size: 14 residues. Germline V gives CDR1 SGHRS, CDR2 YFSETQ. CDR3 sequence: CASSSDRAGSPLHF. For the CDR3, the DNA is TGCGCCAGCAGCTCCGACAGGGCCGGATCACCCCTCCACTTT.

The genes are TRBV4-3 and TRBJ1-5; D not certain. V lost 0 bases and J 5 bases, leaving 11 bases between the germline ends. Germline lookup yields CDR1 LGHNA and CDR2 YSLEER. The CDR3 is 15 residues long. In DNA, the CDR3 is TGCGCCAGCAGCCAAGAAAACGACGGGGATCAGCCCCAGCATTTT. It specifies CASSQENDGDQPQHF.

CDR3 sequence (DNA): TGCGCCAGCAGCCAAACCACCAGGGAGCACTATGGCTACACCTTC. Protein sequence: CASSQTTREHYGYTF. This rearrangement joins TRBV4-3 to TRBJ1-2; D may be TRBD1 (5 bases). From germline, CDR1 is LGHNA and CDR2 YSLEER. The CDR3 length is 15 residues. V shed 2 bases and J shed 3 bases, with 13 bases lying between them.

The rearrangement joins TRBV6-5 to TRBJ1-4; D call uncertain. V was trimmed by 5 bases and J by 4 bases, leaving 8 bases between them. This CDR3 is built from 13 residues. Germline CDR1 and CDR2: MNHEY and SVGAGI. The CDR3 protein is CASSPAINEKLFF. The CDR3 region has the DNA TGTGCCAGCAGTCCTGCCATTAATGAAAAACTGTTTTTT.

The chain employs TRBV18 and TRBJ1-1; D unresolved. Trimming took 2 bases from V and 5 from J, leaving 9 bases between them. From germline, CDR1 is KGHSH and CDR2 LQKENI. The CDR3 covers 13 residues. The CDR3 sequence is CASSPGRETEAFF. The CDR3 DNA sequence: TGTGCCAGCTCACCAGGGCGGGAGACTGAAGCTTTCTTT.